In this sample, the clone carrying this T cell receptor (beta chain) turned up a few times. This specimen belongs to a study of early T cells in non-severe SARS-CoV-2 infection. TCRdb re-analysed the 5' RACE reads in MiXCR, keeping a single row per CDR3 protein. In the table there are under 35,000 distinct CDR3 sequences, 5.2% of which are singletons. The sequence was collected from an adult who was a healthcare worker with PCR-confirmed SARS-CoV-2 infection or an uninfected control (not recorded which). Specimen: whole blood.

The CDR3 region has the DNA TGTGCCAGCAGACGGAGCAGCACCACTAATGAAAAACTGTTTTTT. Protein product: CASRRSSTTNEKLFF. This chain uses TRBV6-1 with TRBJ1-4; D gene uncertain. Germline CDR1 and CDR2: MNHNS and SASEGT. With 6 bases removed from V and 2 bases from J, the gap between germline ends came to 13 bases. The CDR3 has 15 residues.